These T cell receptor beta chains were read from a single sample in a study of CD8+ T cells in alopecia areata. Produced via immunoSEQ multiplex PCR; TCRdb's table is partial and in-frame only. The table includes about 200,000 clones, about three fifths detected once. Sequenced material: CD4+ T cells sorted from blood, taken at week 4, from a patient treated with tofacitinib. Every receptor here comes from a human donor with alopecia areata. CDR3s leave out the opening cysteine and the closing phenylalanine or tryptophan. Each record gives: V gene, CDR3 protein.

V gene: TRBV5-1; CDR3 protein: ASRTGANYGYT
V gene: TRBV6-6; CDR3 protein: ASRRVMNTEAF
V gene: TRBV9; CDR3 protein: ASSVVGVGPDTQY
V gene: TRBV2; CDR3 protein: ASRGGLGHNEQF
V gene: TRBV29-1; CDR3 protein: SVGAGPMNTGELF
V gene: TRBV25-1; CDR3 protein: ASTVGPVTEAF
V gene: TRBV29-1; CDR3 protein: SVRTAMNTEAF
V gene: TRBV29-1; CDR3 protein: SVVRRYYGYT
V gene: TRBV7-2; CDR3 protein: ASSLGGGTRTSNQETQY
V gene: TRBV6-5; CDR3 protein: ASSYPERNEQF
V gene: TRBV6-6; CDR3 protein: ASSYGDLAYVQY
V gene: TRBV7-8; CDR3 protein: ASTRGQGISYNSPLH
V gene: TRBV10-3; CDR3 protein: AISERLETQY
V gene: TRBV30; CDR3 protein: AWKGGFVSWANVLT